These 27 T cell receptor beta chains were sequenced from one sample in a study of neurological immune-mediated disorders (dated by TCRdb to the late 2010s). Library prep was done by 5' RACE. The sequencer listed for this sample is Illumina HiSeq 2500. TCRdb reanalyzed the raw reads on its own, using fastp at Q25 for trimming and MiXCR for clone calling, and kept in-frame beta chains. CDR3 protein duplicates are merged, each entry listing the most common genes and DNA. In all, the sample holds approximately 23,000 distinct CDR3 sequences, and about 10% of those were seen once. The ten largest clonotypes hold about 22% of the sample. The source material was PBMCs. These receptors originate from a woman aged 55-69 years with HTLV-1-associated myelopathy (HAM/TSP).

This clonotype was counted many times. CDR3 sequence (DNA): TGTGCCAGCAGTTCACACTACAGGGGGCGGAACACCGGGGAGCTGTTTTTT. Protein sequence: CASSSHYRGRNTGELFF. The chain is built from TRBV27 and TRBJ2-2, with TRBD1 matching 9 bases. The CDR3 length is 17 residues. Germline V gene lookup returns CDR1 MNHEY and CDR2 SMNVEV (reference sequence). Trimming at V came to 4 bases and at J to 1 base, leaving 7 bases not matched to a gene.

This clonotype occurred many times. The rearrangement joins TRBV12-3 or TRBV12-4 to TRBJ2-2; TRBD1 might be the D (5 bases). The CDR3 runs 19 residues. V shed 2 bases and J shed 0 bases, with 19 bases lying between them. CDR3 sequence: CASSLSLLGRAPNTGELFF. As DNA, the CDR3 is TGTGCCAGCAGTTTATCCCTACTCGGCAGGGCTCCGAACACCGGGGAGCTGTTTTTT.

This clonotype was detected many times. V gene TRBV20-1 combines with J gene TRBJ2-3, with TRBD2 matching over 7 bases. In germline, CDR1 is DFQATT, CDR2 SNEGSKA (reference sequence). V was clipped by 5 bases and J by 0 bases; unmatched bases: 5. CDR3 length equals 14 residues. CDR3 loop: CSAGGGVSTDTQYF. CDR3 sequence (DNA): TGCAGTGCTGGGGGGGGGGTTAGCACAGATACGCAGTATTTT.

This clonotype has ten or more counts. V usage is TRBV5-1 and J usage is TRBJ2-2; D is perhaps TRBD1 or TRBD2 (6 bases each). Germline values: CDR1 SGHRS, CDR2 YFSETQ. This CDR3 spans 15 amino acids. The germline V and J ends were trimmed by 4 bases and 0 bases, with 10 bases remaining between them. The DNA of the CDR3 is TGCGCCAGCAGCGCGGGACACACGAACACCGGGGAGCTGTTTTTT. Protein sequence: CASSAGHTNTGELFF.

Many counts were recorded for this clonotype. V gene TRBV5-6 combines with J gene TRBJ1-1; no reliable D call. The CDR3 has 14 residues. Germline loops: CDR1 SGHDT, CDR2 YYEEEE. Trimming took 2 bases from V and 1 from J, leaving 9 bases between them. CDR3 sequence: CASSFGDRNTEAFF. The DNA of the CDR3 is TGTGCCAGCAGCTTCGGCGACCGGAACACTGAAGCTTTCTTT. Drawing the rest from reference TRBV5-6 and TRBJ1-1, the complete variable domain is DAGVTQSPTHLIKTRGQQVTLRCSPKSGHDTVSWYQQALGQGPQFIFQYYEEEERQRGNFPDRFSGHQFPNYSSELNVNALLLGDSALYLCASSFGDRNTEAFFGQGTRLTVV.

This clonotype was seen a handful of times. The chain carries TRBV30 and TRBJ2-7; tentatively, D is TRBD2 (5 bases). Trimming cost V 3 bases and J 2 bases, with 8 bases left between them. This CDR3 is built from 12 residues. Germline V CDR1 and CDR2: GTSNPN, SVGIG (reference sequence). The CDR3 protein is CAWRWGAYEQYF. The CDR3 nucleotides read TGTGCCTGGAGATGGGGAGCCTACGAGCAGTACTTC.

This clonotype was recorded many times. This chain links TRBV20-1 with TRBJ2-1, with D unclear. Per germline, CDR1 DFQATT and CDR2 SNEGSKA (reference sequence). Trimming cost V 1 base and J 6 bases, with 7 bases left between them. The CDR3 has 12 amino acids. The CDR3 loop reads CSARVWANEQFF. The CDR3 DNA reads TGCAGTGCTAGAGTCTGGGCCAATGAGCAGTTCTTC.

This clonotype was observed many times. The chain combines TRBV4-1 with TRBJ2-3; D gene unclear. The CDR3 runs 12 residues. Between the trimmed V and J ends, which lost 0 bases and 7 bases, there was a span of 5 bases. Per the germline V gene, CDR1 is MGHRA and CDR2 is YSYEKL. The chain's CDR3 is CASSQDHNTQYF. As DNA, the CDR3 is TGCGCCAGCAGCCAAGATCATAATACGCAGTATTTT.

This clonotype is categorized as medium-sized. The V and J genes are TRBV18 and TRBJ2-7; 7 bases match TRBD1. The germline V gene encodes CDR1 KGHSH and CDR2 LQKENI. The length of the CDR3 is 14 residues. V shed 3 bases, J shed 4 bases, and the junction held 6 bases outside the gene matches. In DNA, the CDR3 is TGTGCCAGCTCACCGGGACAGACCCTATACGAGCAGTACTTC. This encodes CASSPGQTLYEQYF. The full variable domain, with the rest looked up from reference TRBV18 and TRBJ2-7, is NAGVMQNPRHLVRRRGQEARLRCSPMKGHSHVYWYRQLPEEGLKFMVYLQKENIIDESGMPKERFSAEFPKEGPSILRIQQVVRGDSAAYFCASSPGQTLYEQYFGPGTRLTVT.

The table lists this clonotype with many counts. V usage is TRBV29-1 and J usage is TRBJ1-1; 7 positions match TRBD1. Germline CDR1 and CDR2: SQVTM and ANQGSEA. The V segment lost 6 bases and the J segment 1 base; nucleotides outside the gene matches: 8. There are 14 residues in the CDR3. CDR3 residues: CSVLQGNQNTEAFF. The CDR3 region has the DNA TGCAGCGTACTACAGGGGAATCAGAACACTGAAGCTTTCTTT.

This clonotype has ten or more counts. The V gene is TRBV7-8, the J gene TRBJ2-3; the match to TRBD2 covers 9 bases. This CDR3 spans 18 amino acids. The V segment lost 5 bases and the J segment 2 bases; nucleotides outside the gene matches: 14. Germline V gene sequence: CDR1 SGHVS, CDR2 FQNEAQ. CDR3 region: CASSPHPFGGGATDTQYF. Here the CDR3 DNA reads TGTGCCAGCAGCCCCCACCCGTTCGGCGGGGGGGCCACAGATACGCAGTATTTT.

This clonotype was detected ten times or more. CDR3 region: CSARVVGGGTGVTDTQYF. The CDR3 DNA follows: TGCAGTGCTAGAGTGGTTGGCGGGGGGACAGGGGTCACAGATACGCAGTATTTT. The chain is built from TRBV20-1 and TRBJ2-3; 10 bases agree with TRBD1. Germline V gene lookup returns CDR1 DFQATT and CDR2 SNEGSKA (reference sequence). The CDR3 has 18 residues. V shed 1 base, J shed 2 bases, and the junction held 12 bases outside the gene matches.

By share, this clonotype counts as medium-sized. V usage is TRBV5-5 and J usage is TRBJ1-1; D gene uncertain. Germline V gene data show CDR1 as SGHKS and CDR2 as YYEKEE (reference sequence). The CDR3 runs 14 residues. The V and J ends lost 4 bases and 1 base respectively, with 11 bases between them. As DNA, the CDR3 is TGTGCCAGCAGCGTTCGAAGAGGGAACACTGAAGCTTTCTTT. It translates to CASSVRRGNTEAFF.

The rearrangement joins TRBV5-1 to TRBJ2-3; no firm D call. CDR1 SGHRS and CDR2 YFSETQ come from the germline V gene. This CDR3 region has 12 residues. Trimming stripped 5 bases from V and 2 bases from J, with 6 bases between. Here the CDR3 reads CASRRITDTQYF. The CDR3 DNA follows: TGCGCCAGCAGGCGGATCACAGATACGCAGTATTTT.

At least ten counts were recorded for this clonotype. The chain employs TRBV29-1 and TRBJ2-3; D unclear. V was pared by 5 bases and J by 1 base, with 7 bases between. The CDR3 runs to 12 residues. Germline CDR1 is SQVTM and CDR2 is ANQGSEA. The CDR3 DNA reads as TGCAGCGTTCGGGTGGGCACAGATACGCAGTATTTT. This sequence encodes CSVRVGTDTQYF.

The sample holds many counts of this clonotype. The chain's CDR3 is CSARYVGYGYNEQFF. The CDR3 region has the DNA TGCAGTGCTAGATACGTGGGGTACGGATACAATGAGCAGTTCTTC. The J gene is TRBJ2-1, the V gene TRBV20-1; no reliable D call. The CDR3 runs to 15 residues. Germline V lookup: CDR1 DFQATT, CDR2 SNEGSKA (reference sequence). With 2 bases removed from V and 4 bases from J, the gap between germline ends came to 15 bases.

The chain links TRBV20-1 to TRBJ1-2, with a weak D call TRBD1 (5 bases). Trimming took 5 bases from V and 3 from J, leaving 19 bases between them. The CDR3 runs to 15 residues. From germline, CDR1 is DFQATT and CDR2 SNEGSKA (reference sequence). CDR3 sequence reads: CSAGLGAAAYYGYTF. The CDR3 DNA sequence: TGCAGTGCTGGCCTCGGGGCGGCAGCCTACTATGGCTACACCTTC.

In this sample, this clonotype turned up many times. The chain employs TRBV5-1 and TRBJ1-2; 7 bases line up with TRBD1. With 4 bases clipped from V and 3 bases from J, the junction kept 6 bases outside the gene matches. The CDR3 consists of 14 residues. From germline, CDR1 is SGHRS and CDR2 YFSETQ. CDR3 DNA: TGCGCCAGCAGCCCCATAGACAGGGACTATGGCTACACCTTC. It translates to CASSPIDRDYGYTF.

At least ten counts were recorded for this clonotype. V is TRBV20-1 and J is TRBJ2-3; possibly TRBD1 or TRBD2 for D (6 bases each). CDR1 is DFQATT and CDR2 is SNEGSKA in the germline V gene (reference sequence). V was pared by 5 bases and J by 5 bases, with 17 bases between. The length of the CDR3 is 14 residues. CDR3 DNA sequence: TGCAGTGCTTCGGAGCGGAGGGGGGAAGATACGCAGTATTTT. Protein product: CSASERRGEDTQYF.

This clonotype occurred many times. V usage is TRBV3-1 and J usage is TRBJ2-7; TRBD1 aligns across 8 bases. CDR3 size: 14 residues. Germline CDR1 reads LGHDT; CDR2 reads YNNKEL (reference sequence). The ends lost 5 bases at V and 4 bases at J; junction bases unmatched: 7. The CDR3 DNA reads as TGTGCCAGCAGCTGGGCGGACAGGGCTTACGAGCAGTACTTC. Translation gives CASSWADRAYEQYF.

This clonotype was counted at least ten times. The rearrangement links TRBV20-1 to TRBJ1-2; a weak D match, TRBD1 (5 bases). From germline, CDR1 is DFQATT and CDR2 SNEGSKA (reference sequence). V was trimmed by 3 bases and J by 6 bases, leaving 20 bases between them. The CDR3 totals 15 residues. The CDR3 DNA reads as TGCAGTGCTAGTTTTCAGGGTATTTCCGAGGATGGCTACACCTTC. Translating gives CSASFQGISEDGYTF.

This clonotype was counted at least ten times. The chain carries TRBV5-6 and TRBJ2-1; TRBD1 matches at 8 bases. Germline V gene lookup returns CDR1 SGHDT and CDR2 YYEEEE. V was pared by 3 bases and J by 4 bases, with 9 bases of the junction left unmatched. This CDR3 has 16 residues. Written as DNA, the CDR3 is TGTGCCAGCAGCTGGCAGGGGGCTGAGGTATACAATGAGCAGTTCTTC. Protein sequence: CASSWQGAEVYNEQFF.

This clonotype appeared many times. This rearrangement joins TRBV19 to TRBJ1-1, with D possibly matching TRBD1 (5 bases). The CDR3 length is 16 residues. Trimming took 5 bases from V and 0 from J, leaving 16 bases between them. CDR1 and CDR2 from the germline V gene are LNHDA and SQIVND (reference sequence). The CDR3 coding sequence is TGTGCCAGTAGTGGGCAGGGCCTGACCGTGAACACTGAAGCTTTCTTT. Translated, it gives CASSGQGLTVNTEAFF. Combining the CDR3 with reference TRBV19 and TRBJ1-1 gives the whole variable domain DGGITQSPKYLFRKEGQNVTLSCEQNLNHDAMYWYRQDPGQGLRLIYYSQIVNDFQKGDIAEGYSVSREKKESFPLTVTSAQKNPTAFYLCASSGQGLTVNTEAFFGQGTRLTVV.

This clonotype showed up many times. The rearrangement joins TRBV20-1 to TRBJ1-2; a possible D gene is TRBD1 (5 bases). The V end lost 2 bases, the J end lost 8 bases, and 12 bases lay between the germline ends. The CDR3 is made up of 12 amino acids. The germline V gene has CDR1 DFQATT and CDR2 SNEGSKA (reference sequence). CDR3 nucleotides: TGCAGTGCTAGACAGGGTTTCAGGGGCTACACCTTC. Translating it yields CSARQGFRGYTF.

Of note for this clonotype: An end of the junction differs from the germline gene, which may be a read error. The chain links TRBV5-1 to TRBJ2-6; no firm D call. The germline gives CDR1 SGHRS, CDR2 YFSETQ. The CDR3 consists of 14 residues. This CDR3 is CASRGVSEANVLTF. The DNA for the CDR3 is TGCGCCAGCAGAGGAGTGTCTGAGGCCAACGTCCTGACTTTC.

This clonotype was seen at least ten times. The chain uses TRBV12-3 or TRBV12-4 and TRBJ1-3; 7 bases match TRBD1. The CDR3 runs to 14 residues. The V segment lost 6 bases and the J segment 4 bases; nucleotides outside the gene matches: 6. CDR3 protein: CASRQPGQGNTIYF. The CDR3 DNA follows: TGTGCCAGCAGGCAGCCGGGACAGGGAAACACCATATATTTT.

Ten or more counts support this clonotype. The chain links TRBV19 to TRBJ1-2; weak D call: TRBD1 (6 bases). V lost 5 bases to trimming and J lost 8 bases, with 15 bases between them. Per germline, CDR1 LNHDA and CDR2 SQIVND (reference sequence). CDR3 length equals 13 residues. The CDR3 region is CASSVARGRGYTF. For the CDR3, the DNA is TGTGCCAGTAGTGTAGCCAGGGGACGGGGCTACACCTTC.